The present T cell receptor beta chain was sequenced within a study of monozygotic twins with inflammatory bowel disease. The CDR3 consists of 21 residues. Germline assignment: CDR1 MGHRA and CDR2 YSYEKL. Every TCR library consumed roughly 4,000 ng of total RNA. Using the 5' RACE reads, TCRdb records one entry per CDR3 protein without DNA. The sample totals around 450,000 distinct CDR3 sequences. The chain has TRBV4-1 and TRBJ2-3; TCRdb's D call of TRBD1 is untestable without DNA. This clonotype was obtained from a human donor with ulcerative colitis or Crohn's disease, or a healthy co-twin of an affected twin (not recorded which). Sample: blood. CDR3: CASSQVPLGRGVLGPTDTQYF.